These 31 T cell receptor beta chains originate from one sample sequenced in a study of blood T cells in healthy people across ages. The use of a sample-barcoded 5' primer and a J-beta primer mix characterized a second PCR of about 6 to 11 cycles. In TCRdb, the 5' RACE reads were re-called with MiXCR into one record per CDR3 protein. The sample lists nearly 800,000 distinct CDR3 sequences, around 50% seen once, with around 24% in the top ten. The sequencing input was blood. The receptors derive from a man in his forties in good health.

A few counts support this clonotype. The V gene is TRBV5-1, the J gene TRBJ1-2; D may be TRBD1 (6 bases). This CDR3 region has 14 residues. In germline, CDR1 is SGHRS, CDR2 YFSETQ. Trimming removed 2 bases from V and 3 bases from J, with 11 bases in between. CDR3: CASSLGGSDYGYTF. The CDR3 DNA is TGCGCCAGCAGCTTAGGGGGTTCAGACTATGGCTACACCTTC.

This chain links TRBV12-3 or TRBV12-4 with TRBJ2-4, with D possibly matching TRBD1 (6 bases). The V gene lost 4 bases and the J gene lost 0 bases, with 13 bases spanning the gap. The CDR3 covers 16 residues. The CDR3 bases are TGTGCCAGCAGTTCAAAGGGGGAAATAGCCAAAAACATTCAGTACTTC. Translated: CASSSKGEIAKNIQYF.

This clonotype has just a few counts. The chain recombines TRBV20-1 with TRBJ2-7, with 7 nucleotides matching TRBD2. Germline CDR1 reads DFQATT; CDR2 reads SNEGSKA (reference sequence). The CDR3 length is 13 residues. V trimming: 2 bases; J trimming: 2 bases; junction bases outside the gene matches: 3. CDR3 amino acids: CSARSGGTYEQYF. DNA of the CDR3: TGCAGTGCTAGATCGGGAGGTACCTACGAGCAGTACTTC.

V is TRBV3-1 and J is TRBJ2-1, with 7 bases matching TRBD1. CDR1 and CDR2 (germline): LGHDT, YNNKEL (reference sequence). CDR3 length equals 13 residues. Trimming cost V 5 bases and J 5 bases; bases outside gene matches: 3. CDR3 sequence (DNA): TGTGCCAGCAGCAACAGGGGAGACAATGAGCAGTTCTTC. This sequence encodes CASSNRGDNEQFF.

CDR3 sequence (DNA): TGTGCCAGCAGCCTGGGAGTTCAAGGTCCACCCCTCCACTTT. Its protein is CASSLGVQGPPLHF. V usage is TRBV7-9 and J usage is TRBJ1-6; D is unclear. The CDR3 contains 14 residues. V was shortened by 5 bases and J by 11 bases, with 16 bases between the two germline ends. CDR1 SEHNR and CDR2 FQNEAQ come from the germline V gene (reference sequence). Filled out from reference TRBV7-9 and TRBJ1-6, the complete variable domain reads DTGVSQNPRHKITKRGQNVTFRCDPISEHNRLYWYRQTLGQGPEFLTYFQNEAQLEKSRLLSDRFSAERPKGSFSTLEIQRTEQGDSAMYLCASSLGVQGPPLHFGNGTRLTVT.

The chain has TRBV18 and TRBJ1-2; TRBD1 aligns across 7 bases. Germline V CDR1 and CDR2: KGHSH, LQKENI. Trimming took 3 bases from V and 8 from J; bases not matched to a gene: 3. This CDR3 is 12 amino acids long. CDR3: CASSPDRRGYTF. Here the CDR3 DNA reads TGTGCCAGCTCACCGGACAGGAGGGGCTACACCTTC.

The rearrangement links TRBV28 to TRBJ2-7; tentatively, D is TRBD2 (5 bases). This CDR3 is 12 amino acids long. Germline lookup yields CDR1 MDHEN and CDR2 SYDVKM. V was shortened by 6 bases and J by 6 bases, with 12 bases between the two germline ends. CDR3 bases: TGTGCCAGCAGGGCGGAAGAGGGCGAGCAGTACTTC. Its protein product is CASRAEEGEQYF.

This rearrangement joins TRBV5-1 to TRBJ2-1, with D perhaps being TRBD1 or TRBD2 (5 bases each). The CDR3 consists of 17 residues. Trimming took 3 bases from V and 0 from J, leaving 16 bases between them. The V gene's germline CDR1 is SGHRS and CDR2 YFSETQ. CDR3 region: CASSSLGAPSSYNEQFF. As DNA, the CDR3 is TGCGCCAGCAGCTCGCTCGGGGCTCCGAGCTCCTACAATGAGCAGTTCTTC. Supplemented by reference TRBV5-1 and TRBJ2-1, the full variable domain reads KAGVTQTPRYLIKTRGQQVTLSCSPISGHRSVSWYQQTPGQGLQFLFEYFSETQRNKGNFPGRFSGRQFSNSRSEMNVSTLELGDSALYLCASSSLGAPSSYNEQFFGPGTRLTVL.

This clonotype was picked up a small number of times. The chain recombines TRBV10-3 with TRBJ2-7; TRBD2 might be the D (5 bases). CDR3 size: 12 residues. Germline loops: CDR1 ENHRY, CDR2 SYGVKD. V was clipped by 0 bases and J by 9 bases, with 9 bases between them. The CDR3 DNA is TGTGCCATCAGTGAGTCTGAGGGATTGCAGTACTTC. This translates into CAISESEGLQYF.

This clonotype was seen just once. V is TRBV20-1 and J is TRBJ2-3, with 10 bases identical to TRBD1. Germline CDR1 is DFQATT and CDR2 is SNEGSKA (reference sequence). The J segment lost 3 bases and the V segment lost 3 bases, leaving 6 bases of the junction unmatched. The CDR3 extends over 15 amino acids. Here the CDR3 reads CSASLRDRGTDTQYF. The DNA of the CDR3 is TGCAGTGCTAGCTTGCGGGACAGGGGAACAGATACGCAGTATTTT.

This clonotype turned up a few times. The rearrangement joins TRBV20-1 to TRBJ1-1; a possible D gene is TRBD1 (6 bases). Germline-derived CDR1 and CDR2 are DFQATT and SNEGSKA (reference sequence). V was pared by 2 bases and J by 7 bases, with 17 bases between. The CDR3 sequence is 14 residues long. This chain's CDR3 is CSARQGRSPGEAFF. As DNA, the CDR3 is TGCAGTGCTAGACAGGGGCGCTCCCCGGGTGAAGCTTTCTTT.

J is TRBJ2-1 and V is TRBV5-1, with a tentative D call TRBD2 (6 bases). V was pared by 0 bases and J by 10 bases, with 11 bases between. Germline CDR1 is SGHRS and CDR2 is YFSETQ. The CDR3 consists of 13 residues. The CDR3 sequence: CASSLAAGYEQFF. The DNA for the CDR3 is TGCGCCAGCAGCTTGGCTGCGGGGTACGAGCAGTTCTTC.

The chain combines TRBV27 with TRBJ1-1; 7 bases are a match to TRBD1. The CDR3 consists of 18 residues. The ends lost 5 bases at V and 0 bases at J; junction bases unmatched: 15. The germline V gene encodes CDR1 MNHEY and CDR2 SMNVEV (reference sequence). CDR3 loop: CASSRLLATGSMNTEAFF. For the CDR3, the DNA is TGTGCCAGCAGTCGCCTCTTAGCGACAGGGAGTATGAACACTGAAGCTTTCTTT.

The chain's CDR3 is CASSSRTEPSYEQYF. The CDR3 nucleotides are TGTGCCAGCAGCTCCCGGACAGAGCCCTCCTACGAGCAGTACTTC. The V and J genes are TRBV7-9 and TRBJ2-7; D is perhaps TRBD1 (6 bases). Germline CDR1 and CDR2: SEHNR and FQNEAQ (reference sequence). The CDR3 totals 15 residues. V was trimmed by 4 bases and J by 0 bases, leaving 13 bases between them.

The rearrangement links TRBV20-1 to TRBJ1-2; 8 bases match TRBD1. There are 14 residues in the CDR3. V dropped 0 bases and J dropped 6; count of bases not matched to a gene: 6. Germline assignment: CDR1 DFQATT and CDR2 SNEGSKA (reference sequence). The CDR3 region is CSARDPSGGHGYTF. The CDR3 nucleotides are TGCAGTGCTAGAGATCCTTCAGGGGGCCATGGCTACACCTTC.

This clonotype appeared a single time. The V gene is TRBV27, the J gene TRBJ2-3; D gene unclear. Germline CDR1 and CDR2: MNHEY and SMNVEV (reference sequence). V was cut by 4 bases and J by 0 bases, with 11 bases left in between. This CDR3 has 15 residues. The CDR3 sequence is CASSWREPSTDTQYF. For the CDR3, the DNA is TGTGCCAGCAGTTGGCGAGAGCCTAGCACAGATACGCAGTATTTT.

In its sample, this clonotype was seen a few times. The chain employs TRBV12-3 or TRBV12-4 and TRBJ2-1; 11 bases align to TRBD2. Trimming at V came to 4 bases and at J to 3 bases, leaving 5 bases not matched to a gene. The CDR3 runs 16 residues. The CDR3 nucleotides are TGTGCCAGCAGTTACCCGGGACTAGCGGACTACAATGAGCAGTTCTTC. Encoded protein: CASSYPGLADYNEQFF.

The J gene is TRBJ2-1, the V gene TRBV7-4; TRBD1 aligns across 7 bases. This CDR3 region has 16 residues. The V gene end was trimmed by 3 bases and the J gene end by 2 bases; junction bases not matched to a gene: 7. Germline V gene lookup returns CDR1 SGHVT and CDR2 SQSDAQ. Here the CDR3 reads CASSLTTGMAYNEQFF. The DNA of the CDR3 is TGTGCCAGCAGCTTGACGACAGGGATGGCCTACAATGAGCAGTTCTTC. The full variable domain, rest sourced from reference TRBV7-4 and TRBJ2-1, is GAGVSQSPRYKVAKRGRDVALRCDSISGHVTLYWYRQTLGQGSEVLTYSQSDAQRDKSGRPSGRFSAERPERSVSTLKIQRTEQGDSAVYLCASSLTTGMAYNEQFFGPGTRLTVL.

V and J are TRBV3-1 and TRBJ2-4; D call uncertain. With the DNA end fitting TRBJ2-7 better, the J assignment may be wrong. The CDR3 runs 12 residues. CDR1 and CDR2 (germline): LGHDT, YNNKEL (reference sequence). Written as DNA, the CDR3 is TGTGCCAGCAGTCTTTTAAGCCGCGAGCAGTACTTC. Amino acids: CASSLLSREQYF.

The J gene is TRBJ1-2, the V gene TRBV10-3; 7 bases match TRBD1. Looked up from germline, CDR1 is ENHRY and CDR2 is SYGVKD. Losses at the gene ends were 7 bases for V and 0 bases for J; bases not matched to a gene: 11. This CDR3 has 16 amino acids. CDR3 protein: CAITPGTASPNYGYTF. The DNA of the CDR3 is TGTGCCATCACCCCAGGGACAGCCTCGCCTAACTATGGCTACACCTTC.

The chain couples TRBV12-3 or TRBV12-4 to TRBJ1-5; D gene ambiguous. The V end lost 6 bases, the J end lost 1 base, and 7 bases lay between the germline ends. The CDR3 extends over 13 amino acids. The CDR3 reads CASRIASNQPQHF. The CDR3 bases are TGTGCCAGCAGAATAGCAAGCAATCAGCCCCAGCATTTT.

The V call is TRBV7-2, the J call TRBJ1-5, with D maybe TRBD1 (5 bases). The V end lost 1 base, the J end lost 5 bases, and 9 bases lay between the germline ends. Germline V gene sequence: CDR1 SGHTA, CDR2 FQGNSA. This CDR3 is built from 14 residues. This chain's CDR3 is CASSLETEDQPQHF. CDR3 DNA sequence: TGTGCCAGCAGCTTAGAGACAGAAGATCAGCCCCAGCATTTT.

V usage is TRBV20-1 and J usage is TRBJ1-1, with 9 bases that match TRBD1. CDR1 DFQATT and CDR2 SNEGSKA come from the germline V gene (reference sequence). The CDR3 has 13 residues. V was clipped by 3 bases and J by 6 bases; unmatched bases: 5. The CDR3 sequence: CSASGQGRSEAFF. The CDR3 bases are TGCAGTGCTAGCGGACAGGGGCGCTCTGAAGCTTTCTTT.

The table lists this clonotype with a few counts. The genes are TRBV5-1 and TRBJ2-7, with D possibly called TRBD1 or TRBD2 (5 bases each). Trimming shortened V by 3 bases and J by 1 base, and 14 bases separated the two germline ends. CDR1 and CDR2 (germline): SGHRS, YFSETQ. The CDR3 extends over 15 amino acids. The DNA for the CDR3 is TGCGCCAGCAGCTCTGAGAGGGGTGGGTCCTACGAGCAGTACTTC. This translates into CASSSERGGSYEQYF.

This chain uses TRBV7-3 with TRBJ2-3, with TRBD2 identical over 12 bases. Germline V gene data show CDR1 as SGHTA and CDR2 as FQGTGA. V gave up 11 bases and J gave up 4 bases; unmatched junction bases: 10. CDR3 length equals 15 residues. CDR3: CASSSRLAGADTQYF. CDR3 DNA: TGTGCCTCCTCGTCCAGACTAGCGGGAGCAGATACGCAGTATTTT.

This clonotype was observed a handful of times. The CDR3 reads CASSYSISAGTHQETQYF. CDR3 DNA sequence: TGTGCCAGCAGTTACTCGATCTCTGCCGGGACGCACCAAGAGACCCAGTACTTC. The chain links TRBV6-5 to TRBJ2-5; tentatively, D is TRBD1 or TRBD2 (5 bases each). The ends were cut back, 0 bases at V and 0 bases at J, with 17 bases in the middle. The germline CDR1 and CDR2 sequences are MNHEY and SVGAGI. The CDR3 runs 18 residues.

The CDR3 loop is CASSKWEGRNIQYF. In DNA form, the CDR3 reads TGTGCCAGCAGTAAGTGGGAGGGCCGGAACATTCAGTACTTC. The rearrangement uses TRBV28 and TRBJ2-4, with 7 bases lining up with TRBD2. The CDR3 contains 14 residues. Germline values: CDR1 MDHEN, CDR2 SYDVKM. V dropped 5 bases and J dropped 7; count of bases not matched to a gene: 8.

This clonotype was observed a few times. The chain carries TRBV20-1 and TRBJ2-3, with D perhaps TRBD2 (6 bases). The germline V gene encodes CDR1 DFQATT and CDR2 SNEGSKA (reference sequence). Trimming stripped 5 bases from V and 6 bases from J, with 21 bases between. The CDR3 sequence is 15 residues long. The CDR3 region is CSAPVRRGPFDTQYF. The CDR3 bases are TGCAGTGCTCCCGTCCGGCGGGGCCCCTTCGATACGCAGTATTTT.

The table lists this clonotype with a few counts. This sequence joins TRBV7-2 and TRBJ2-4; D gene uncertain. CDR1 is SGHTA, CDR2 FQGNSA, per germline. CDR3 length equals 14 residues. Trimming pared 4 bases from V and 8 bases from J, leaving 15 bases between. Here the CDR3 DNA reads TGTGCCAGCAGCTCGGGTGGGAAATGGGACATTCAGTACTTC. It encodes CASSSGGKWDIQYF.

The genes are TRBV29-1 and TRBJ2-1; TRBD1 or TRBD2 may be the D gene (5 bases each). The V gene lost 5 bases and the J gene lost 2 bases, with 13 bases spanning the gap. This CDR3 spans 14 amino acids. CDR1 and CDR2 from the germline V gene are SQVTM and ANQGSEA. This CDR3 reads CSVRGTATYNEQFF. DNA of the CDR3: TGCAGCGTTCGTGGGACGGCCACCTACAATGAGCAGTTCTTC.

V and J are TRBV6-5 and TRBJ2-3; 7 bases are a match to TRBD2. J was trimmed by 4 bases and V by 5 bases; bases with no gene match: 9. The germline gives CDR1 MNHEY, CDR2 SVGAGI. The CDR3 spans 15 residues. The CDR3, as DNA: TGTGCCAGCAGTATGGCGGGAGTCGGCCCAGATACGCAGTATTTT. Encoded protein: CASSMAGVGPDTQYF.